Shown below are 5 T cell receptor beta chains from a single sample sequenced in a study of shared T cell receptors in the human thymus. Profiled with immunoSEQ multiplex PCR; TCRdb holds only in-frame clones, not every one. The repertoire consists of some 660,000 clones, with over 75% occurring once and the leading ten covering 0.0094%. The sample was also reused in another study, on human thymus T cells.

Source material: thymocytes. The receptors here all came from a boy under two years old with a congenital heart defect.

The count of this clone is one. The CDR3 here is CASGLPSGGRTDTQYF. The CDR3 coding sequence is TGTGCTAGTGGTTTGCCTAGCGGAGGCCGCACAGATACGCAGTATTTT. The genes are TRBV12-5 and TRBJ2-3; 7 bases align to TRBD2. The germline gives CDR1 LGHNT, CDR2 FRNRAP. This CDR3 is built from 16 residues. Trimming cost V 2 bases and J 1 base; bases outside gene matches: 6.

The V call is TRBV4-2, the J call TRBJ2-3; perhaps TRBD1 as D (6 bases). Looked up from germline, CDR1 is LGHNA and CDR2 is YNFKEQ. V gave up 3 bases and J gave up 2 bases, with 15 bases separating them. This CDR3 comprises 16 residues. The CDR3 protein is CASSHLRDTFTDTQYF. Here the CDR3 DNA reads TGTGCCAGCAGCCACCTCCGGGACACCTTCACAGATACGCAGTATTTT.

There are a few counts of this clone. The chain combines TRBV28 with TRBJ1-1; the match to TRBD1 covers 11 bases. V gave up 4 bases and J gave up 2 bases; unmatched junction bases: 6. The CDR3 spans 16 residues. Germline lookup yields CDR1 MDHEN and CDR2 SYDVKM. In DNA form, the CDR3 reads TGTGCCAGCAGTTGGGACAGGGGGTCCTTTAACACTGAAGCTTTCTTT. This codes for CASSWDRGSFNTEAFF. Drawing the rest from reference TRBV28 and TRBJ1-1, the complete variable domain is DVKVTQSSRYLVKRTGEKVFLECVQDMDHENMFWYRQDPGLGLRLIYFSYDVKMKEKGDIPEGYSVSREKKERFSLILESASTNQTSMYLCASSWDRGSFNTEAFFGQGTRLTVV.

The chain uses TRBV5-1 and TRBJ1-2; D is unresolved. This CDR3 comprises 14 residues. V was cut by 0 bases and J by 1 base, with 7 bases left in between. The germline V gene has CDR1 SGHRS and CDR2 YFSETQ. The DNA for the CDR3 is TGCGCCAGCAGCTTGGTAGGAGTTAACTATGGCTACACCTTC. Protein: CASSLVGVNYGYTF.

This clone is a singleton in its sample. The chain joins TRBV28 to TRBJ2-7; 8 bases map to TRBD2. V shed 6 bases, J shed 6 bases, and the junction held 7 bases outside the gene matches. This CDR3 region has 13 residues. Germline V lookup: CDR1 MDHEN, CDR2 SYDVKM. CDR3 nucleotides: TGTGCCAGCAGGACAGGACTAGCAGTCGAGCAGTACTTC. Protein: CASRTGLAVEQYF.